The TCR beta chain under discussion was sequenced for a study of neurological immune-mediated disorders. Study-wide results and caveats: Among expanded clones, no CDR3 amino acid sequences were shared across subjects, a pattern suggesting private repertoires in all groups. The greatest TCR clonal expansion appeared in HTLV-1-associated myelopathy and the smallest, falling below healthy controls, in multiple sclerosis.

This CDR3 has 14 residues. V lost 4 bases and J lost 7; bases outside the gene matches: 8. Germline-derived CDR1 and CDR2 are SGHRS and YFSETQ. The cDNA came from 5'RACE with 10-nucleotide random UMIs. MiXCR was run by TCRdb on the 5' RACE reads, yielding one entry per CDR3 protein. The table records under 20,000 distinct CDR3 sequences, around a quarter of them present only once. This clonotype was seen only a few times. The antigen is not known. The starting material, 2 million PBMCs stored at -80 C, gave rise to the unsorted libraries. The clonotype originates from a man aged 45-60 years with HTLV-1-associated myelopathy (HAM/TSP). The sequencing input was PBMCs. The J gene is TRBJ1-1, the V gene TRBV5-1; TRBD1 agrees at 9 bases. CDR3 in amino acids: CASSSPGQGYEAFF. The CDR3, as DNA: TGCGCCAGCAGCAGTCCGGGACAGGGCTATGAAGCTTTCTTT. The full variable domain, with the rest looked up from reference TRBV5-1 and TRBJ1-1, is KAGVTQTPRYLIKTRGQQVTLSCSPISGHRSVSWYQQTPGQGLQFLFEYFSETQRNKGNFPGRFSGRQFSNSRSEMNVSTLELGDSALYLCASSSPGQGYEAFFGQGTRLTVV.